Listed below are T cell receptor beta chains from one sample, sequenced in a study of T cell responses to AZD1222 COVID-19 vaccine. Assay used: immunoSEQ multiplex PCR; TCRdb lists only in-frame clones, some missing. The sample holds about 140,000 clones, roughly 92% seen once. Sample: peripheral blood, taken on day 0 of AZD1222 vaccination. The receptor set was obtained from an adult in good health. Both conserved end residues are part of each CDR3. The D gene is left open where the match is weak. Expanded clones are given a class, and other clones once, few, many or no size at all.

D gene	clone size	J gene	V gene	CDR3 DNA	CDR3 protein
-	once	TRBJ2-2	TRBV10-1	TGCGCCAGCAGTCAGGATTTGGCACGAGCCGGGGAGCTGTTTTTT	CASSQDLARAGELFF
TRBD1	-	TRBJ2-7	TRBV19	TGTGCCAGTAGTAGACCGGGACAGGGGGCCCACGAGCAGTACTTC	CASSRPGQGAHEQYF
TRBD1	-	TRBJ1-2	TRBV19	TGTGCCAGTAGACCTCCGAGACAGGGGGCGGGCGGCTATGGCTACACCTTC	CASRPPRQGAGGYGYTF
-	-	TRBJ2-7	TRBV5-1	TGCGCCAGCAGCCCTTCGGGGGGCCGGAAATCCTACGAGCAGTACTTC	CASSPSGGRKSYEQYF
-	few	TRBJ2-3	TRBV6-5	TGTGCCAGCAGCGACACAGATACGCAGTATTTT	CASSDTDTQYF
-	-	TRBJ1-2	TRBV19	TGTGCCAGTTCCTCAACGGCCGTCGGTTATGGCTACACCTTC	CASSSTAVGYGYTF
-	-	TRBJ2-1	TRBV15	TGTGCCACCAGCAGAGATTTAGGTGAGCAGTTCTTC	CATSRDLGEQFF
TRBD1	-	TRBJ1-1	TRBV12-3/TRBV12-4	TGTGCCAGCAACTTACAGGGGGAATTTGAAGCTTTCTTT	CASNLQGEFEAFF
TRBD1	-	TRBJ1-6	TRBV27	TGTGCCAGCAGTGGGGGGACAGGGAAGAATTCACCCCTCCACTTT	CASSGGTGKNSPLHF
TRBD1	-	TRBJ1-5	TRBV29-1	TGCAGCGCTGGGACAGGGTATCAGCCCCAGCATTTT	CSAGTGYQPQHF
-	-	TRBJ2-7	TRBV3-1/TRBV3-2	TGTGCCAGCAGCCAAAAAGCGGGCCACTACGAGCAGTACTTC	CASSQKAGHYEQYF